This T cell receptor beta chain appears in the sequencing data of a study of blood T cell repertoires in COVID-19. Background on the study: PBMCs, B-cell-depleted T cells, or T cells were the source of the cDNA or gDNA that made up the material.

Sequencing used immunoSEQ multiplex PCR; TCRdb keeps in-frame clones, though not all of them. The table includes over 200,000 clones, around 82% detected once. Germline CDR1 reads MNHEY; CDR2 reads SVGAGI. Trimming stripped 5 bases from V and 2 bases from J, with 10 bases between. The CDR3 covers 14 residues. Sequencing input: peripheral blood. This receptor was obtained from a woman aged 40 to 50 with active or convalescent COVID-19. This chain joins TRBV6-5 and TRBJ2-1; the D gene is possibly TRBD2 (6 bases). CDR3 in amino acids: CASSTGAPYNEQFF. In DNA form, the CDR3 reads TGTGCCAGCAGTACGGGAGCCCCCTACAATGAGCAGTTCTTC.